One sample yielded the 19 T cell receptor beta chains listed below, sequenced in a study of blood T cell repertoires in COVID-19. Produced via immunoSEQ multiplex PCR; TCRdb's table is partial and in-frame only. There are around 300,000 clones in the sample; just under 90% occur only once, and roughly a tenth lies in the top ten. The source material was PBMCs or T cells enriched from blood (not recorded which). The receptors here all came from a woman between 25 and 40 years old who had recovered from COVID-19.

The rearrangement joins TRBV5-1 to TRBJ1-1, with D possibly TRBD1 on 5 matching bases. The V end lost 4 bases, the J end lost 1 base, and 11 bases lay between the germline ends. This CDR3 has 14 residues. Per germline, CDR1 SGHRS and CDR2 YFSETQ. Here the CDR3 reads CASSLDNPNTEAFF. CDR3 coding DNA: TGCGCCAGCAGCCTGGACAACCCGAACACTGAAGCTTTCTTT.

The chain employs TRBV11-2 and TRBJ1-2; 10 bases map to TRBD1. CDR3 length: 16 amino acids. Per the germline V gene, CDR1 is SGHAT and CDR2 is FQNNGV. Unmatched junction bases numbered 11, after V lost 4 bases and J lost 6 bases. Written as DNA, the CDR3 is TGTGCCAGCAGCTCTGCCCGGACAGGGGGGGTCGATGGCTACACCTTC. Residues: CASSSARTGGVDGYTF.

The genes are TRBV29-1 and TRBJ1-1; D is unclear. V lost 7 bases and J lost 3, with 12 bases in between. CDR1 SQVTM and CDR2 ANQGSEA come from the germline V gene. This CDR3 has 12 residues. The CDR3 sequence: CSATPSYTEAFF. The CDR3 region has the DNA TGCAGCGCCACCCCGAGTTACACTGAAGCTTTCTTT.

V usage is TRBV19 and J usage is TRBJ2-3, with D maybe TRBD1 (6 bases). Germline V gene lookup returns CDR1 LNHDA and CDR2 SQIVND (reference sequence). CDR3 length: 14 residues. V dropped 8 bases and J dropped 2 bases, with 14 bases sitting between them. The CDR3: CASSQGFPTDTQYF. For the CDR3, the DNA is TGTGCCAGTTCACAGGGATTTCCCACAGATACGCAGTATTTT.

Turning to this clone: This sample also contains other DNA sequences that code for the same CDR3. V gene TRBV30 combines with J gene TRBJ2-7; 7 nucleotides match TRBD1. Germline CDR1 GTSNPN, CDR2 SVGIG (reference sequence). The CDR3 length is 16 residues. V lost 2 bases to trimming and J lost 0 bases; unmatched junction nucleotides: 10. CDR3 coding DNA: TGTGCCTGGAGTAAAGGGACAGACTTAACCTCCTACGAGCAGTACTTC. This gives the protein CAWSKGTDLTSYEQYF.

V is TRBV28 and J is TRBJ1-2; D call uncertain. The V gene's germline CDR1 is MDHEN and CDR2 SYDVKM. Trimming took 5 bases from V and 4 from J, leaving 17 bases between them. The CDR3 has 15 residues. DNA for the CDR3: TGTGCCAGCAGTCTCCCGGAGGCGGGAATCTATGGCTACACCTTC. Its protein is CASSLPEAGIYGYTF.

The V gene is TRBV14, the J gene TRBJ1-2; D is ambiguous. Trimming left V 0 bases short and J 10 bases short, with 9 bases between. CDR1 and CDR2 (germline): SGHDN, FVKESK. The CDR3 consists of 12 residues. CDR3 coding DNA: TGTGCCAGCAGCCAAGACCGGGAGATCTACACCTTC. Translating it yields CASSQDREIYTF.

This chain joins TRBV4-1 and TRBJ1-6; D gene uncertain. The CDR3 loop spans 17 amino acids. Germline V gene data show CDR1 as MGHRA and CDR2 as YSYEKL. The V gene lost 0 bases and the J gene lost 10 bases, with 19 bases spanning the gap. CDR3 nucleotide sequence: TGCGCCAGCAGCCAAGATTGGGCGGCAGGCGGGGTATCACCCCTCCACTTT. This translates into CASSQDWAAGGVSPLHF.

The chain employs TRBV6-5 and TRBJ1-2, with D unresolved. The CDR3 covers 11 residues. CDR1 is MNHEY, CDR2 SVGAGI, per germline. V was clipped by 2 bases and J by 7 bases, with 5 bases between them. CDR3 coding DNA: TGTGCCAGCAGTTACGGGCTTGGCTACACCTTC. Its protein product is CASSYGLGYTF.

The chain uses TRBV14 and TRBJ2-2; TRBD1 might be the D (5 bases). The CDR3 loop spans 15 amino acids. V gave up 1 base and J gave up 6 bases, with 12 bases separating them. Germline V lookup: CDR1 SGHDN, CDR2 FVKESK. The CDR3 nucleotides read TGTGCCAGCAGCCAAGGGCAGGGCTTCCCCGGGGAGCTGTTTTTT. Translated: CASSQGQGFPGELFF.

This chain connects TRBV7-9 to TRBJ1-1, with 7 bases that match TRBD1. Germline V gives CDR1 SEHNR, CDR2 FQNEAQ (reference sequence). V lost 3 bases and J lost 2; bases outside the gene matches: 6. This CDR3 has 15 amino acids. CDR3 DNA sequence: TGTGCCAGCAGCTTGATTCAGGGGGGAAACACTGAAGCTTTCTTT. Translated: CASSLIQGGNTEAFF.

In its sample, this clone was seen once. The chain joins TRBV7-2 to TRBJ2-7; 8 positions match TRBD2. Germline lookup yields CDR1 SGHTA and CDR2 FQGNSA. The CDR3 contains 17 residues. The junction had 8 bases not matched to a gene; V was cut back by 0 bases and J by 1 base. The CDR3 is CASSLATGLASSYEQYF. The CDR3 DNA follows: TGTGCCAGCAGCTTAGCGACAGGACTAGCTAGTTCCTACGAGCAGTACTTC.

In its sample, this clone ranks as medium-sized. The chain is built from TRBV7-2 and TRBJ1-1, with D maybe TRBD1 (6 bases). CDR1 and CDR2 from the germline V gene are SGHTA and FQGNSA. The V and J ends lost 1 base and 3 bases respectively, with 12 bases between them. The length of the CDR3 is 15 residues. CDR3 sequence reads: CASSLEGVRYTEAFF. As DNA, the CDR3 is TGTGCCAGCAGCTTAGAGGGGGTGAGGTACACTGAAGCTTTCTTT.

The chain employs TRBV3-1 (or the pseudogene TRBV3-2) and TRBJ1-1; 7 nucleotides line up with TRBD1. V shed 3 bases and J 1 base; nucleotides not matched to a gene: 11. The CDR3 has 17 amino acids. Germline CDR1 reads LGHDT; CDR2 reads YNNKEL (reference sequence). CDR3 in DNA: TGTGCCAGCAGCCACTCAAGAGACAGGGAGGAGAACACTGAAGCTTTCTTT. Translated: CASSHSRDREENTEAFF.

The rearrangement links TRBV4-2 to TRBJ1-6; 7 bases are a match to TRBD1. The CDR3 is 15 amino acids. After removal of 4 bases from V and 4 bases from J, the junction contained 4 bases not matched to a gene. CDR1 and CDR2 from the germline V gene are LGHNA and YNFKEQ. This chain's CDR3 is CASSPTTGYNSPLHF. The DNA for the CDR3 is TGTGCCAGCAGCCCAACGACAGGGTATAATTCACCCCTCCACTTT.

This clone showed up just once. CDR3 region: CASSYDFTEAFF. CDR3 nucleotide sequence: TGTGCCAGCAGTTACGACTTCACTGAAGCTTTCTTT. V and J are TRBV6-5 and TRBJ1-1; D is uncertain. Germline lookup yields CDR1 MNHEY and CDR2 SVGAGI. The CDR3 totals 12 residues. Deletions cut 2 bases from V and 4 bases from J, with 5 bases between.

This chain links TRBV6-5 with TRBJ2-7, with TRBD1 identical over 7 bases. The germline V gene encodes CDR1 MNHEY and CDR2 SVGAGI. The CDR3 has 13 amino acids. V dropped 6 bases and J dropped 4; count of bases not matched to a gene: 6. The CDR3 DNA reads TGTGCCAGCAGAAAGGGGGCTGGGTACGAGCAGTACTTC. Its translation is CASRKGAGYEQYF.

This chain connects TRBV28 to TRBJ1-2, with TRBD1 identical over 9 bases. The CDR3 length is 14 residues. J was trimmed by 4 bases and V by 5 bases; bases with no gene match: 5. The germline CDR1 and CDR2 sequences are MDHEN and SYDVKM. CDR3 in amino acids: CASSPGQGGYGYTF. CDR3 bases: TGTGCCAGCAGTCCGGGACAGGGCGGCTATGGCTACACCTTC.

This chain uses TRBV7-9 with TRBJ1-5; D remains unclear. Germline V lookup: CDR1 SEHNR, CDR2 FQNEAQ (reference sequence). The V and J ends lost 0 bases and 3 bases respectively, with 9 bases between them. The CDR3 totals 15 residues. CDR3 sequence: CASSLANGDNQPQHF. Here the CDR3 DNA reads TGTGCCAGCAGCTTAGCCAACGGGGACAATCAGCCCCAGCATTTT.